The 7 T cell receptor beta chains reported below all come from one sample, sequenced in a study of blood T cell repertoires in COVID-19. The data were produced by immunoSEQ multiplex PCR, yet TCRdb's version contains in-frame clones alone and is incomplete. The sample lists about 150,000 clones, 80% to 90% occurring once. Sequencing was carried out using peripheral blood. These receptors were taken from a woman in her sixties or seventies with acute or convalescent COVID-19.

V and J are TRBV27 and TRBJ2-1; 7 bases map to TRBD1. The length of the CDR3 is 17 residues. V shed 2 bases and J 4 bases; nucleotides not matched to a gene: 11. Germline-derived CDR1 and CDR2 are MNHEY and SMNVEV (reference sequence). The CDR3: CASSLGRQGSGYNEQFF. The CDR3, as DNA: TGTGCCAGCAGTTTAGGCCGACAGGGCTCGGGATACAATGAGCAGTTCTTC.

This rearrangement joins TRBV28 to TRBJ1-3; D perhaps matches TRBD1 (5 bases). Trimming cost V 5 bases and J 5 bases, with 10 bases left between them. The length of the CDR3 is 13 residues. Germline CDR1 MDHEN, CDR2 SYDVKM. The CDR3 nucleotides are TGTGCCAGCAGTGAGTACAGGAGAAACACCATATATTTT. Translated, it gives CASSEYRRNTIYF.

V gene TRBV4-1 combines with J gene TRBJ1-3; D is possibly TRBD1 (5 bases). CDR3 size: 20 residues. Germline V gene lookup returns CDR1 MGHRA and CDR2 YSYEKL. With 3 bases removed from V and 0 bases from J, the gap between germline ends came to 24 bases. The CDR3 nucleotides are TGCGCCAGCAGCCAGGCCCCTGACAGAACCTCGAGCCTCTCTGGAAACACCATATATTTT. Protein: CASSQAPDRTSSLSGNTIYF.

The CDR3 protein is CATLLQGNQPQHF. In DNA, the CDR3 is TGTGCCACCCTCCTCCAGGGCAATCAGCCCCAGCATTTT. The rearrangement uses TRBV28 and TRBJ1-5; D unresolved. Germline CDR1 MDHEN, CDR2 SYDVKM. V lost 10 bases and J 2 bases, leaving 12 bases between the germline ends. CDR3 length: 13 residues. The full variable domain, with the rest looked up from reference TRBV28 and TRBJ1-5, is DVKVTQSSRYLVKRTGEKVFLECVQDMDHENMFWYRQDPGLGLRLIYFSYDVKMKEKGDIPEGYSVSREKKERFSLILESASTNQTSMYLCATLLQGNQPQHFGDGTRLSIL.

The genes are TRBV9 and TRBJ1-1; 9 bases agree with TRBD1. Germline-derived CDR1 and CDR2 are SGDLS and YYNGEE. The CDR3 has 14 amino acids. Germline trimming cut 4 bases from V and 6 bases from J; bases unmatched to any gene: 7. The CDR3 region is CASSPTGGTAEAFF. CDR3 nucleotide sequence: TGTGCCAGCAGCCCTACAGGGGGCACGGCTGAAGCTTTCTTT.

This chain joins TRBV7-8 and TRBJ2-5, with no clear D. The CDR3 has 13 amino acids. V was cut by 4 bases and J by 2 bases, with 8 bases left in between. Germline CDR1 reads SGHVS; CDR2 reads FQNEAQ. CDR3 in amino acids: CASSSPPQETQYF. CDR3 nucleotide sequence: TGTGCCAGCAGCTCCCCCCCACAAGAGACCCAGTACTTC.

The chain uses TRBV7-9 and TRBJ2-1; no clear D gene. The CDR3 is 14 amino acids. Trimming stripped 5 bases from V and 0 bases from J, with 8 bases between. Germline V gene data show CDR1 as SEHNR and CDR2 as FQNEAQ (reference sequence). In DNA form, the CDR3 reads TGTGCCAGCAGCCCCCCGAGCTCCTACAATGAGCAGTTCTTC. Translation gives CASSPPSSYNEQFF. Together with reference TRBV7-9 and TRBJ2-1, the CDR3 gives the full variable domain: DTGVSQNPRHKITKRGQNVTFRCDPISEHNRLYWYRQTLGQGPEFLTYFQNEAQLEKSRLLSDRFSAERPKGSFSTLEIQRTEQGDSAMYLCASSPPSSYNEQFFGPGTRLTVL.